The next 15 T cell receptor beta chains were all read from a single sample in a study of beta chain features in type 1 diabetes. The isolated RNA, all of it, was reverse transcribed, so expressed TCRB transcripts were what got sequenced. Using immunoSEQ multiplex PCR, the repertoire was profiled, and TCRdb retains in-frame clones only, with some absent. The sample carries over 700,000 clones, roughly 16% recorded once. What was sequenced was naive CD4+ T cells from blood. The receptor source for this set is a woman between 18 and 29 years old in good health.

The chain couples TRBV14 to TRBJ2-7; D not resolved. Trimming stripped 5 bases from V and 0 bases from J, with 11 bases between. This CDR3 comprises 14 residues. Germline CDR1 reads SGHDN; CDR2 reads FVKESK. CDR3 bases: TGTGCCAGCAGCTCTACCTCAAGCTCCTACGAGCAGTACTTC. This sequence encodes CASSSTSSSYEQYF.

There are a few counts of this clone. This rearrangement joins TRBV9 to TRBJ2-2, with TRBD1 matching 10 bases. In germline, CDR1 is SGDLS, CDR2 YYNGEE. This CDR3 has 14 amino acids. The V gene end was trimmed by 7 bases and the J gene end by 6 bases; junction bases not matched to a gene: 6. This chain's CDR3 is CASGRQGASGELFF. In nucleotides, the CDR3 is TGTGCCAGCGGGAGACAGGGGGCTTCCGGGGAGCTGTTTTTT.

The chain links TRBV18 to TRBJ1-1; D might be TRBD1 (5 bases). Trimming pared 2 bases from V and 1 base from J, leaving 8 bases between. The germline V gene has CDR1 KGHSH and CDR2 LQKENI. The CDR3 consists of 14 residues. The CDR3 sequence is CASSPSQGNTEAFF. In DNA form, the CDR3 reads TGTGCCAGCTCACCATCGCAGGGGAACACTGAAGCTTTCTTT.

CDR3 DNA sequence: TGTGCCAGCAGCGTAGGGGAAGCGGGACCCCTCTACGAGCAGTACTTC. Protein: CASSVGEAGPLYEQYF. The V gene is TRBV9, the J gene TRBJ2-7; 7 bases match TRBD2. This CDR3 has 16 amino acids. The V gene's germline CDR1 is SGDLS and CDR2 YYNGEE. V lost 0 bases, J lost 3 bases, and 9 bases stayed unmatched.

The rearrangement joins TRBV28 to TRBJ2-1; D gene ambiguous. The CDR3 loop spans 13 amino acids. Germline V lookup: CDR1 MDHEN, CDR2 SYDVKM. Trimming shortened V by 0 bases and J by 6 bases, and 6 bases separated the two germline ends. The CDR3 spells CASSLWARNEQFF. CDR3 nucleotide sequence: TGTGCCAGCAGTTTATGGGCCCGCAATGAGCAGTTCTTC. Combining the CDR3 with reference TRBV28 and TRBJ2-1 gives the whole variable domain DVKVTQSSRYLVKRTGEKVFLECVQDMDHENMFWYRQDPGLGLRLIYFSYDVKMKEKGDIPEGYSVSREKKERFSLILESASTNQTSMYLCASSLWARNEQFFGPGTRLTVL.

This chain links TRBV2 with TRBJ2-1; 7 bases agree with TRBD2. This CDR3 contains 13 residues. The V segment lost 8 bases and the J segment 7 bases; nucleotides outside the gene matches: 8. Germline CDR1 and CDR2: SNHLY and FYNNEI. CDR3 sequence (DNA): TGTGCCAGCTCAGGGAGGGGAACTAATGAGCAGTTCTTC. It yields the protein CASSGRGTNEQFF.

This clone was observed many times. The chain combines TRBV21-1 with TRBJ2-4. TRBV21-1 is deemed a pseudogene. CDR3 size: 17 residues. The CDR3 DNA sequence: TGTGCCAGCAGCAAAGAGCGTTCAGGAGCTCTGGAAAACATTCAGTACTTC. Its protein product is CASSKERSGALENIQYF.

This clone turned up a few times. The rearrangement links TRBV6-6 to TRBJ2-7; no firm D call. CDR1 is MNHNY, CDR2 SVGAGI, per germline (reference sequence). V shed 9 bases and J shed 9 bases, with 18 bases lying between them. CDR3 size: 12 residues. The CDR3 is CASKGTLNRQYF. The CDR3 nucleotides read TGTGCCAGTAAGGGCACCCTAAACCGGCAGTACTTC.

Only a few counts were recorded for this clone. V gene TRBV7-9 combines with J gene TRBJ2-2, with 8 bases lining up with TRBD1. This CDR3 spans 15 amino acids. The V segment lost 4 bases and the J segment 2 bases; nucleotides outside the gene matches: 3. The V gene's germline CDR1 is SEHNR and CDR2 FQNEAQ (reference sequence). The CDR3 protein is CASSSQGVNTGELFF. The CDR3 DNA reads as TGTGCCAGCAGCTCACAGGGGGTAAACACCGGGGAGCTGTTTTTT.

Only a few counts were recorded for this clone. The chain links TRBV7-2 to TRBJ1-5; D unclear. V shed 2 bases and J shed 4 bases, with 9 bases lying between them. The CDR3 covers 14 residues. Germline loops: CDR1 SGHTA, CDR2 FQGNSA. The CDR3: CASSLRGSNQPQHF. DNA of the CDR3: TGTGCCAGCAGCTTACGGGGTTCGAATCAGCCCCAGCATTTT.

The sample holds a few counts of this clone. The chain combines TRBV7-2 with TRBJ1-5; D unresolved. V gave up 5 bases and J gave up 0 bases, with 5 bases separating them. CDR1 is SGHTA, CDR2 FQGNSA, per germline. The CDR3 spans 13 residues. As DNA, the CDR3 is TGTGCCAGCAGCCCCTATAGCAATCAGCCCCAGCATTTT. Protein sequence: CASSPYSNQPQHF.

V usage is TRBV6-6 and J usage is TRBJ1-3, with no clear D. V gave up 3 bases and J gave up 2 bases, with 5 bases separating them. The CDR3 extends over 13 amino acids. The germline V gene encodes CDR1 MNHNY and CDR2 SVGAGI (reference sequence). CDR3 region: CASSYYPGNTIYF. DNA of the CDR3: TGTGCCAGCAGTTATTACCCTGGAAACACCATATATTTT.

The V gene is TRBV29-1, the J gene TRBJ2-5; TRBD2 matches 7 bases. With V trimmed by 5 bases and J by 5 bases, 11 bases remained unmatched. Germline V CDR1 and CDR2: SQVTM, ANQGSEA. The CDR3 consists of 14 residues. In DNA form, the CDR3 reads TGCAGCGTTTGGCCCGACGGGAGGTTGGAGACCCAGTACTTC. It yields the protein CSVWPDGRLETQYF.

This sequence joins TRBV29-1 and TRBJ2-3; 9 bases are shared with TRBD1. V trimming: 7 bases; J trimming: 9 bases; junction bases outside the gene matches: 14. Germline V CDR1 and CDR2: SQVTM, ANQGSEA. This CDR3 contains 14 residues. DNA of the CDR3: TGCAGCGCTGGACAGGGGACGGCTCAAGAAACGCAGTATTTT. It encodes CSAGQGTAQETQYF.

This chain connects TRBV25-1 to TRBJ2-1; the match to TRBD2 covers 12 bases. The ends lost 3 bases at V and 10 bases at J; junction bases unmatched: 10. The germline gives CDR1 MGHDK, CDR2 SYGVNS. The CDR3 runs 16 residues. The CDR3 loop is CASSDTTSGRAEEQFF. The CDR3 DNA follows: TGTGCCAGCAGTGATACGACTAGCGGGAGAGCGGAGGAGCAGTTCTTC.